The sequence of this T cell receptor (beta chain) was determined in a study of a mutant IDH1 vaccine in newly diagnosed glioma. The CDR3 extends over 16 amino acids. The germline gives CDR1 SGHKS, CDR2 YYEKEE (reference sequence). V lost 1 base and J lost 0; bases outside the gene matches: 6. The time point is: week 47, end of study. Mutant IDH1 20-mer peptide, at 300 ug, made up each vaccine dose, with topical imiquimod. TCRdb's copy holds only in-frame clones and misses some; the assay was immunoSEQ multiplex PCR. Seen here are over 50,000 clones, 76% observed once, and the top ten hold 4.9%. Of note for this clone: Antigen specificity is unknown.

The TCR originated in a woman in her thirties or forties with glioma. Some clones in this sample may be carry-over from other donors' samples. This chain joins TRBV5-5 and TRBJ2-7; 8 bases agree with TRBD1. Sequenced material: PBMCs, taken from a glioma patient whose treatment included an IDH1 peptide vaccine. CDR3 sequence reads: CASSLNSRGHSYEQYF. In nucleotides, the CDR3 is TGTGCCAGCAGCTTGAACAGCAGGGGGCACTCCTACGAGCAGTACTTC.